This passage covers 22 T cell receptor beta chains from one sample sequenced in a study of CXCR3-negative and CXCR3-positive naive CD8 T cells (dated by TCRdb to about 2019). Their recognized antigens are unknown. Instrument on record: NextSeq 550. The Human TCR Profiling Kit (MiLaboratory) was used to prepare UMI-labeled 5' RACE TRB cDNA libraries. TCRdb reprocessed the reads into one record per CDR3 protein sequence, lacking DNA. This sample's table contains over 150,000 distinct CDR3 sequences. Jointly, the top ten make up about 0.48% of the sample. Overall study outcomes, separate from this receptor: Compared with CXCR3-negative naive cells, CXCR3-positive naive cells had TRB CDR3s with higher hydrophobicity (lower Kidera factor 4), lower energy, and higher strength and volume indices.

Material for sequencing was naive CXCR3+ CD8+ T cells from blood. Sample cell subset or site, as interpreted from the label and publication: CD45RO-CCR7+CD27+CD95- naive CD8+ T cells expressing CXCR3 (TNR3+). The receptor set was obtained from a human donor in good health. Some clones in this sample may be carry-over from other donors' samples.

This CDR3 is CASSLGTGVNQPQHF. The J gene is TRBJ1-5, the V gene TRBV5-1; the TRBD1 assignment by TCRdb is unverifiable without DNA. Germline V gene data show CDR1 as SGHRS and CDR2 as YFSETQ. This CDR3 has 15 amino acids.

This chain uses TRBV19 with TRBJ2-1; the TCRdb call, TRBD1, lacks DNA for checking. The CDR3 contains 11 residues. CDR1 and CDR2 (germline): LNHDA, SQIVND (reference sequence). CDR3 sequence: CASTGNNEQFF.

V gene TRBV7-8 combines with J gene TRBJ2-1. CDR3 size: 13 residues. Germline CDR1 and CDR2: SGHVS and FQNEAQ. CDR3 region: CASSLARYNEQFF.

The rearrangement links TRBV7-9 to TRBJ2-7; the TCRdb D gene call, TRBD2, has no DNA to confirm it. CDR1 and CDR2 from the germline V gene are SEHNR and FQNEAQ (reference sequence). The CDR3 contains 15 residues. CDR3 region: CASSLAPSGVHEQYF.

This chain links TRBV19 with TRBJ2-7; the TRBD1 assignment by TCRdb is unverifiable without DNA. This CDR3 contains 13 residues. The V gene's germline CDR1 is LNHDA and CDR2 SQIVND (reference sequence). CDR3 protein: CASSMGQAKEQYF.

The chain carries TRBV5-1 and TRBJ2-7; without DNA, the TCRdb call of TRBD1 cannot be checked. CDR3 length equals 15 residues. Germline V gene data show CDR1 as SGHRS and CDR2 as YFSETQ. CDR3 residues: CASSTPGQSTYEQYF.

This chain uses TRBV20-1 with TRBJ2-3; lacking DNA, the TRBD2 call made by TCRdb goes unchecked. The CDR3 is 18 residues long. Germline CDR1 DFQATT, CDR2 SNEGSKA (reference sequence). CDR3 amino acids: CSAEDLWEGSRGTDTQYF.

The chain employs TRBV5-1 and TRBJ2-7; TCRdb's D call of TRBD1 is untestable without DNA. The CDR3 has 17 residues. Germline CDR1 reads SGHRS; CDR2 reads YFSETQ. CDR3 loop: CASSLAITGTGVYEQYF. The whole variable domain, filled in from reference TRBV5-1 and TRBJ2-7, reads KAGVTQTPRYLIKTRGQQVTLSCSPISGHRSVSWYQQTPGQGLQFLFEYFSETQRNKGNFPGRFSGRQFSNSRSEMNVSTLELGDSALYLCASSLAITGTGVYEQYFGPGTRLTVT.

This chain links TRBV5-1 with TRBJ2-4; the D call from TCRdb, TRBD2, cannot be confirmed without DNA. The CDR3 extends over 17 amino acids. The germline V gene encodes CDR1 SGHRS and CDR2 YFSETQ. The CDR3 loop reads CASSLGLAGDAKNIQYF.

The CDR3 sequence: CSVEDLRAEQYF. This chain links TRBV29-1 with TRBJ2-7; TCRdb indicates TRBD2, and absent DNA this call remains unverified. CDR3 length equals 12 residues. The germline CDR1 and CDR2 sequences are SQVTM and ANQGSEA.

The chain links TRBV15 to TRBJ2-2; TCRdb's D call, TRBD2, is unchecked because there is no DNA. Germline CDR1 reads LNHNV; CDR2 reads YYDKDF (reference sequence). This CDR3 contains 16 residues. CDR3 sequence: CATSKLGGSLTGELFF.

The chain has TRBV5-1 and TRBJ2-3; TCRdb indicates TRBD1, and absent DNA this call remains unverified. This CDR3 comprises 18 residues. The germline CDR1 and CDR2 sequences are SGHRS and YFSETQ. The CDR3: CASSFLPTRQGYPDTQYF.

The chain recombines TRBV6-2 or TRBV6-3 with TRBJ2-7; TCRdb selects TRBD1, and the lack of DNA leaves this call unchecked. CDR3 size: 17 residues. Germline CDR1 reads MNHEY; CDR2 reads SVGEGT. The CDR3 reads CASSYFSGTGNFYEQYF.

The V and J genes are TRBV29-1 and TRBJ2-1; lacking DNA, the TRBD1 call made by TCRdb goes unchecked. The CDR3 is 13 amino acids. The germline V gene has CDR1 SQVTM and CDR2 ANQGSEA. The CDR3 protein is CSVERQAYNEQFF.

CDR3: CSARDQGQEKVSSTDTQYF. The V and J genes are TRBV20-1 and TRBJ2-3; TCRdb's D call, TRBD2, is unchecked because there is no DNA. Germline V gene data show CDR1 as DFQATT and CDR2 as SNEGSKA (reference sequence). This CDR3 spans 19 amino acids.

The CDR3 sequence is CASLGLAGSAYEQYF. V usage is TRBV12-3 or TRBV12-4 and J usage is TRBJ2-7; TCRdb gives TRBD2 as the D gene, but with no DNA this cannot be confirmed. This CDR3 contains 15 residues.

The V and J genes are TRBV28 and TRBJ2-1; TCRdb outputs TRBD1, but without DNA this stays unchecked. CDR1 and CDR2 (germline): MDHEN, SYDVKM. This CDR3 spans 13 amino acids. The CDR3 reads CASSFRAHNEQFF. Drawing the rest from reference TRBV28 and TRBJ2-1, the complete variable domain is DVKVTQSSRYLVKRTGEKVFLECVQDMDHENMFWYRQDPGLGLRLIYFSYDVKMKEKGDIPEGYSVSREKKERFSLILESASTNQTSMYLCASSFRAHNEQFFGPGTRLTVL.

The V and J genes are TRBV5-1 and TRBJ2-3; the TRBD1 assignment by TCRdb is unverifiable without DNA. The CDR3 is 18 residues long. Germline CDR1 and CDR2: SGHRS and YFSETQ. Here the CDR3 reads CASSLVPGGRTITDTQYF.

The rearrangement joins TRBV29-1 to TRBJ2-7; as DNA is missing, the TRBD1 call by TCRdb cannot be tested. The CDR3 is 12 amino acids. The germline V gene encodes CDR1 SQVTM and CDR2 ANQGSEA. CDR3 amino acids: CSAQTGSYEQYF.

The CDR3 sequence is CSVETENTGELFF. The gene calls are TRBV29-1 and TRBJ2-2; TCRdb's D call, TRBD1, is unchecked because there is no DNA. The CDR3 totals 13 residues. The germline V gene encodes CDR1 SQVTM and CDR2 ANQGSEA.

This rearrangement joins TRBV7-9 to TRBJ2-1. Looked up from germline, CDR1 is SEHNR and CDR2 is FQNEAQ (reference sequence). This CDR3 contains 14 residues. The CDR3 here is CASSLVGLKFEQFF.

V usage is TRBV6-7 and J usage is TRBJ1-1; TCRdb picks TRBD1, but there is no DNA to check that call. TRBV6-7 is classed as an ORF, of uncertain function. This CDR3 comprises 15 residues. The CDR3 sequence: CASSHTGQMNTEAFF.